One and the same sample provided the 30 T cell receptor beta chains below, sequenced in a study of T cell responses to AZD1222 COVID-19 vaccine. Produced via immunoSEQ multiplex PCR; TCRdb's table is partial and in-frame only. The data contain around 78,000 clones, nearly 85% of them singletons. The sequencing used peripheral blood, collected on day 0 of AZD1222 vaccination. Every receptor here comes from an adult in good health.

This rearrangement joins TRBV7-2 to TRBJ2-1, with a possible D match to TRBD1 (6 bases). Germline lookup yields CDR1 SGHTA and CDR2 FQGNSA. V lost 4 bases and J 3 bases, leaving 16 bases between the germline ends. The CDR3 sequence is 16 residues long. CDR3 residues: CASSSQVGAVYNEQFF. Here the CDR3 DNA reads TGTGCCAGCAGCTCCCAGGTGGGGGCGGTCTACAATGAGCAGTTCTTC.

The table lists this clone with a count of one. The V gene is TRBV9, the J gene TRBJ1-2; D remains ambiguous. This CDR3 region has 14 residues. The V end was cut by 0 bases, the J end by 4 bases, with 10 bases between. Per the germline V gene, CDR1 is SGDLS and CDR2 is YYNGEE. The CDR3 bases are TGTGCCAGCAGCGTAGGAAACAGCCCCTATGGCTACACCTTC. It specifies CASSVGNSPYGYTF.

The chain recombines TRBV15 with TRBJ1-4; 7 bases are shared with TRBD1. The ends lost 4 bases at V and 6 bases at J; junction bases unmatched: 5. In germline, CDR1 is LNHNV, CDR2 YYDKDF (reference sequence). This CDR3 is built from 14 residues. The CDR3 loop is CATSTSGGDEKLFF. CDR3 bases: TGTGCCACCAGCACCTCAGGGGGGGATGAAAAACTGTTTTTT.

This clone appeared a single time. The CDR3 here is CATREPGNTIYF. Here the CDR3 DNA reads TGTGCCACCCGTGAACCTGGAAACACCATATATTTT. The J gene is TRBJ1-3, the V gene TRBV15; D unclear. The CDR3 has 12 amino acids. Germline values: CDR1 LNHNV, CDR2 YYDKDF (reference sequence). Trimming pared 8 bases from V and 2 bases from J, leaving 7 bases between.

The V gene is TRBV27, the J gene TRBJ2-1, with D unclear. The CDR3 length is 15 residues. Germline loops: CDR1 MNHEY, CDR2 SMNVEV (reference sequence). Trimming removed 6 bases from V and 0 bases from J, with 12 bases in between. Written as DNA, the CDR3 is TGTGCCAGCAGGATAAGCCGTAGCTCCTACAATGAGCAGTTCTTC. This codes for CASRISRSSYNEQFF.

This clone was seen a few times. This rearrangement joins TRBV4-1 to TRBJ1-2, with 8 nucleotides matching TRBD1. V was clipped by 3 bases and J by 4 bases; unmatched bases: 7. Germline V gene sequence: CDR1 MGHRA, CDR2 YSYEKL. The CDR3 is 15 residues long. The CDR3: CASSQDVTGAYGYTF. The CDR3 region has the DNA TGCGCCAGCAGCCAGGATGTGACAGGGGCCTATGGCTACACCTTC.

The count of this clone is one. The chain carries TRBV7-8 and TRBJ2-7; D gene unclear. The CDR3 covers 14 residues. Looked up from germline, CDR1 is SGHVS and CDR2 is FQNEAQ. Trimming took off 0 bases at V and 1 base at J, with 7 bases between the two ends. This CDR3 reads CASSLASSSYEQYF. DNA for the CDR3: TGTGCCAGCAGCTTAGCGAGTAGTTCCTACGAGCAGTACTTC.

The CDR3 sequence: CASSLQAGTYGYTF. The DNA for the CDR3 is TGTGCCAGCAGTTTGCAGGCAGGAACCTATGGCTACACCTTC. The rearrangement joins TRBV27 to TRBJ1-2; D uncertain. V gave up 3 bases and J gave up 4 bases, with 12 bases separating them. Per germline, CDR1 MNHEY and CDR2 SMNVEV (reference sequence). This CDR3 comprises 14 residues.

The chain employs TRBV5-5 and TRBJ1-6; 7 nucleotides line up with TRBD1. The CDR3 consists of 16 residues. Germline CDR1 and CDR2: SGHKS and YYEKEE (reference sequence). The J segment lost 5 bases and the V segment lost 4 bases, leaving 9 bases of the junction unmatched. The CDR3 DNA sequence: TGTGCCAGCAGCCCGAGCCGTGGACAGGATAATTCACCCCTCCACTTT. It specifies CASSPSRGQDNSPLHF.

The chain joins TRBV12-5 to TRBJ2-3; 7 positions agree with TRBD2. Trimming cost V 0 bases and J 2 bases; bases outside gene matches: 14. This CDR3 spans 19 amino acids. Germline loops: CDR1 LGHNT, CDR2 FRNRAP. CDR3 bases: TGTGCTAGTGGTTTGGTACTGTGGGGAGGGAACATCGACACAGATACGCAGTATTTT. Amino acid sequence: CASGLVLWGGNIDTDTQYF. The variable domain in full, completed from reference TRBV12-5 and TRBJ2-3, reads DARVTQTPRHKVTEMGQEVTMRCQPILGHNTVFWYRQTMMQGLELLAYFRNRAPLDDSGMPKDRFSAEMPDATLATLKIQPSEPRDSAVYFCASGLVLWGGNIDTDTQYFGPGTRLTVL.

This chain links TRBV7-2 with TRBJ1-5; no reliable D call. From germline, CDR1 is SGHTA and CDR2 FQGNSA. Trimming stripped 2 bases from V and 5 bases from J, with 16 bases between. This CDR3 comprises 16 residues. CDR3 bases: TGTGCCAGCAGCTTAACCCCTACGGCCTTCCATCAGCCCCAGCATTTT. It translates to CASSLTPTAFHQPQHF.

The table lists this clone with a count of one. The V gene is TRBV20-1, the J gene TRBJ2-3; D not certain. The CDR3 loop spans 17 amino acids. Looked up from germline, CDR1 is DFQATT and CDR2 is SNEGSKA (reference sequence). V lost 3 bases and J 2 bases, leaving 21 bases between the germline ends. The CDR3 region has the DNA TGCAGTGCTAGTTTGCCACTGTCTATGGGCCACACAGATACGCAGTATTTT. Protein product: CSASLPLSMGHTDTQYF.

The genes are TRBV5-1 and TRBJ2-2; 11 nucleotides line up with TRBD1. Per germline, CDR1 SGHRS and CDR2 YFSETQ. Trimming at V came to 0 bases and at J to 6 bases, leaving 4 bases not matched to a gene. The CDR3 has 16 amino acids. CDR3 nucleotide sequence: TGCGCCAGCAGCTTGGAATGGACAGGGGGCTCCGGGGAGCTGTTTTTT. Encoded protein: CASSLEWTGGSGELFF.

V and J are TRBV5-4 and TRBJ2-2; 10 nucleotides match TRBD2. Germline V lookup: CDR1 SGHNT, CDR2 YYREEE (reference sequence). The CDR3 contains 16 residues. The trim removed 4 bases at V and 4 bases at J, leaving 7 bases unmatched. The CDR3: CASSPGLAALTGELFF. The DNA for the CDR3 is TGTGCCAGCAGCCCCGGACTAGCGGCCCTCACCGGGGAGCTGTTTTTT.

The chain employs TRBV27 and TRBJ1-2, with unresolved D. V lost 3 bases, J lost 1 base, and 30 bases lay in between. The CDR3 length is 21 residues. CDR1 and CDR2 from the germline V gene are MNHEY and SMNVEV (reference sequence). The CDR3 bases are TGTGCCAGCAGTTTTCCCCCCAACCCGAACCCACGACCCAACGATAACTATGGCTACACCTTC. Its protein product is CASSFPPNPNPRPNDNYGYTF.

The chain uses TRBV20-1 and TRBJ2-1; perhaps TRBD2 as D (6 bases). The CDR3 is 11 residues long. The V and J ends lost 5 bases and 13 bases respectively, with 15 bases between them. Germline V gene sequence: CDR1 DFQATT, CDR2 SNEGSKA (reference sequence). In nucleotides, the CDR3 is TGCAGTGCTTCGGACTATGGCTATCAGTTCTTC. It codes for CSASDYGYQFF.

Written as DNA, the CDR3 is TGTGCCAGCAGTGGGACAGGGGGCTATCAGCCCCAGCATTTT. This sequence encodes CASSGTGGYQPQHF. This chain uses TRBV2 with TRBJ1-5, with TRBD1 identical over 11 bases. The junction had 1 base not matched to a gene; V was cut back by 4 bases and J by 5 bases. Germline V lookup: CDR1 SNHLY, CDR2 FYNNEI. The CDR3 loop spans 14 amino acids. Full variable domain (rest looked up from reference TRBV2 and TRBJ1-5): EPEVTQTPSHQVTQMGQEVILRCVPISNHLYFYWYRQILGQKVEFLVSFYNNEISEKSEIFDDQFSVERPDGSNFTLKIRSTKLEDSAMYFCASSGTGGYQPQHFGDGTRLSIL.

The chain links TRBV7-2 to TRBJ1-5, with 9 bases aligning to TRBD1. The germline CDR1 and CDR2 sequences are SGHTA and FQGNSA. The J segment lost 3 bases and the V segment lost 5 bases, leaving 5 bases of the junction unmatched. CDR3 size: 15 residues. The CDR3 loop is CASSTWTGDNQPQHF. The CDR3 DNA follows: TGTGCCAGCAGCACATGGACAGGGGACAATCAGCCCCAGCATTTT.

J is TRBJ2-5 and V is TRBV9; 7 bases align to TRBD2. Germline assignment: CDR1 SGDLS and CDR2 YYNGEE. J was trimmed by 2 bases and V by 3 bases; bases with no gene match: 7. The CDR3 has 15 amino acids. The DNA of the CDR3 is TGTGCCAGCAGCGACGGTAGCGGGCCACAAGAGACCCAGTACTTC. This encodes CASSDGSGPQETQYF. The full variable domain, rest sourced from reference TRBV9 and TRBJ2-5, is DSGVTQTPKHLITATGQRVTLRCSPRSGDLSVYWYQQSLDQGLQFLIQYYNGEERAKGNILERFSAQQFPDLHSELNLSSLELGDSALYFCASSDGSGPQETQYFGPGTRLLVL.

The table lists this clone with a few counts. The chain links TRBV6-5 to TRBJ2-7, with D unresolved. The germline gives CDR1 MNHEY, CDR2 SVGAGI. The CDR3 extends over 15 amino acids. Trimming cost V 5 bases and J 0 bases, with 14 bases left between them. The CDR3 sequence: CASSNRVPGSYEQYF. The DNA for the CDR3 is TGTGCCAGCAGTAATCGGGTGCCGGGCTCCTACGAGCAGTACTTC.

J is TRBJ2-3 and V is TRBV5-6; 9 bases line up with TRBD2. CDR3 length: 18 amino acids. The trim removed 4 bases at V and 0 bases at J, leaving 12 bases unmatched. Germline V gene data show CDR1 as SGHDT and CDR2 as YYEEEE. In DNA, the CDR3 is TGTGCCAGCAGCCTGGGACTAGCTGCCGGAGCTAGCACAGATACGCAGTATTTT. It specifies CASSLGLAAGASTDTQYF.

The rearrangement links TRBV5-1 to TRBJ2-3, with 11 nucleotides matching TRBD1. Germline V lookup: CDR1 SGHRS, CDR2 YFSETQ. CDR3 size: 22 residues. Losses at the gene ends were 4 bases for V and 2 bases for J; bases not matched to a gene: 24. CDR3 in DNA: TGCGCCAGCAGCCTCGGACAGGGGGCGCTTGGGCTAGCGGGTAGGACCACAGATACGCAGTATTTT. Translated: CASSLGQGALGLAGRTTDTQYF.

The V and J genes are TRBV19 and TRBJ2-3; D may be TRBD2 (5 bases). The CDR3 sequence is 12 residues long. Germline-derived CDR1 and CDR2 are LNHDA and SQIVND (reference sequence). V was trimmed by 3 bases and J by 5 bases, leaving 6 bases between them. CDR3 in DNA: TGTGCCAGTAGTATTCGGGGAGATACGCAGTATTTT. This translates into CASSIRGDTQYF.

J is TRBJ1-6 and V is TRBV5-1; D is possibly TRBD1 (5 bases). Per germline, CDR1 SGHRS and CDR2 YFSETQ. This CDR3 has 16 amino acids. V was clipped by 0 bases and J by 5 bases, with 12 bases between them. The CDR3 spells CASSLGDGRDNSPLHF. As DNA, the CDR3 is TGCGCCAGCAGCTTGGGAGATGGCAGGGATAATTCACCCCTCCACTTT.

Written as DNA, the CDR3 is TGCGCCAGCACCATGGGGGACCTTAACTATGGCTACACCTTC. This codes for CASTMGDLNYGYTF. The V gene is TRBV23-1, the J gene TRBJ1-2, with D perhaps matching TRBD1 (5 bases). TRBV23-1 is known as an ORF, though its function is uncertain. With 7 bases removed from V and 1 base from J, the gap between germline ends came to 13 bases. This CDR3 has 14 amino acids.

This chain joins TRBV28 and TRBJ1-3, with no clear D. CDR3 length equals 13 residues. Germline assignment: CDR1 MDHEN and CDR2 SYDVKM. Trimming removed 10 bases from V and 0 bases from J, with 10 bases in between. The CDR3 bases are TGTGCCACCGATTCCAACTCTGGAAACACCATATATTTT. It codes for CATDSNSGNTIYF.

CDR3: CASSPLTGGSYEQYF. The CDR3 DNA sequence: TGTGCCAGCAGCCCACTCACCGGGGGCTCCTACGAGCAGTACTTC. The chain employs TRBV7-6 and TRBJ2-7; TRBD2 is a possible D gene (6 bases). CDR1 and CDR2 (germline): SGHVS, FNYEAQ. V was clipped by 5 bases and J by 0 bases, with 14 bases between them. The CDR3 runs 15 residues. Full variable domain (remainder filled in from reference TRBV7-6 and TRBJ2-7): GAGVSQSPRYKVTKRGQDVALRCDPISGHVSLYWYRQALGQGPEFLTYFNYEAQQDKSGLPNDRFSAERPEGSISTLTIQRTEQRDSAMYRCASSPLTGGSYEQYFGPGTRLTVT.

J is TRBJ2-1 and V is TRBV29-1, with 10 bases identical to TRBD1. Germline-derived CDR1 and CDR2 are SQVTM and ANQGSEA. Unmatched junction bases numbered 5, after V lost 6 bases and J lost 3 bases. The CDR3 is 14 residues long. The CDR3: CSVHRDRGYNEQFF. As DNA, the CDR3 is TGCAGCGTGCACCGGGACAGGGGCTACAATGAGCAGTTCTTC.

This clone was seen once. The CDR3 sequence: CAWSSGTGNSKYGYTF. The CDR3 DNA reads as TGTGCCTGGAGTTCCGGGACAGGGAATTCGAAATATGGCTACACCTTC. The chain couples TRBV30 to TRBJ1-2, with 9 bases that match TRBD1. CDR1 is GTSNPN and CDR2 is SVGIG in the germline V gene (reference sequence). This CDR3 spans 16 amino acids. Germline trimming cut 2 bases from V and 5 bases from J; bases unmatched to any gene: 12. Complete variable domain (other parts from reference TRBV30 and TRBJ1-2): SQTIHQWPATLVQPVGSPLSLECTVEGTSNPNLYWYRQAAGRGLQLLFYSVGIGQISSEVPQNLSASRPQDRQFILSSKKLLLSDSGFYLCAWSSGTGNSKYGYTFGSGTRLTVV.

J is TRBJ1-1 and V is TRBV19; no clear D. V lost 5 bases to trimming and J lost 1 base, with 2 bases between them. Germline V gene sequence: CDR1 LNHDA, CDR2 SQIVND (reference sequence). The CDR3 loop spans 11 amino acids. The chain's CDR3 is CASSWNTEAFF. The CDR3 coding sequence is TGTGCCAGTAGTTGGAACACTGAAGCTTTCTTT.